The 9 T cell receptor beta chains below come from one sample, sequenced in a study of T cells in Graves' hyperthyroidism and ophthalmopathy. Amplified TCR beta CDR3 regions came from RNA transcripts. The HTBI primer set was used in a first-round RT-PCR of the TCR CDR3. Via MiXCR, TCRdb re-called the multiplex PCR reads, giving one row per CDR3 protein. The sample yields about 400,000 distinct CDR3 sequences, approximately 15% seen once. Sequenced material: blood. The receptors stem from a woman younger than 30 with Graves' hyperthyroidism that later progressed to Graves' ophthalmopathy.

This clonotype was counted ten times or more. This chain connects TRBV6-1 to TRBJ2-2; TRBD1 agrees at 8 bases. The germline gives CDR1 MNHNS, CDR2 SASEGT. The CDR3 is made up of 16 amino acids. V lost 2 bases, J lost 5 bases, and 7 bases stayed unmatched. CDR3 amino acids: CASSELGQGATGELFF. CDR3 in DNA: TGTGCCAGCAGTGAACTAGGGCAGGGGGCGACCGGGGAGCTGTTTTTT.

Only a few counts were recorded for this clonotype. The chain joins TRBV14 to TRBJ2-1, with TRBD2 as a possible D gene (5 bases). Trimming removed 1 base from V and 8 bases from J, with 30 bases in between. Germline CDR1 and CDR2: SGHDN and FVKESK. This CDR3 comprises 20 residues. The CDR3 DNA sequence: TGTGCCAGCAGCCAAGCTTGGGCTAGCCAGCGGAAACCGCATTGGGATGAGCAGTTCTTC. Its translation: CASSQAWASQRKPHWDEQFF. The full variable domain, in which reference TRBV14 and TRBJ2-1 provide the parts outside the CDR3, is EAGVTQFPSHSVIEKGQTVTLRCDPISGHDNLYWYRRVMGKEIKFLLHFVKESKQDESGMPNNRFLAERTGGTYSTLKVQPAELEDSGVYFCASSQAWASQRKPHWDEQFFGPGTRLTVL.

In this sample, this clonotype turned up many times. This chain connects TRBV28 to TRBJ1-2; a weak D match, TRBD1 (5 bases). Deletions cut 5 bases from V and 4 bases from J, with 17 bases between. This CDR3 comprises 15 residues. The V gene's germline CDR1 is MDHEN and CDR2 SYDVKM. CDR3 coding DNA: TGTGCCAGCAGTGAAATCAGGGTTTCGATCTATGGCTACACCTTC. This gives the protein CASSEIRVSIYGYTF.

This clonotype was detected only a few times. The chain has TRBV4-1 and TRBJ2-1, with D tentatively TRBD1 (5 bases). The germline gives CDR1 MGHRA, CDR2 YSYEKL. The CDR3 is made up of 13 amino acids. Trimming left V 4 bases short and J 10 bases short, with 14 bases between. The CDR3 nucleotides read TGCGCCAGCAGCCTCCTAGGGGCCAGGGAGCAGTTCTTC. Translating it yields CASSLLGAREQFF.

At least ten counts were recorded for this clonotype. The gene calls are TRBV3-1 and TRBJ2-1, with D possibly called TRBD1 or TRBD2 (6 bases each). Deletions cut 0 bases from V and 0 bases from J, with 15 bases between. This CDR3 comprises 18 residues. Germline-derived CDR1 and CDR2 are LGHDT and YNNKEL (reference sequence). The CDR3 DNA is TGTGCCAGCAGCCAAGAAGGGGGGACTGCTCGCTCCTACAATGAGCAGTTCTTC. The encoded protein is CASSQEGGTARSYNEQFF.

As for this clonotype: With a much larger clone just one base away, this may be a read error. This chain uses TRBV11-2 with TRBJ2-1; unclear D gene. CDR3 length equals 12 residues. CDR1 and CDR2 from the germline V gene are SGHAT and FQNNGV. In DNA form, the CDR3 reads TGTGCCTGCAGCTTGGGTCTGGGAGAGCAGTTCTTC. Protein sequence: CACSLGLGEQFF.

The chain joins TRBV20-1 to TRBJ1-3; no firm D call. Germline V gene lookup returns CDR1 DFQATT and CDR2 SNEGSKA (reference sequence). The germline V and J ends were trimmed by 6 bases and 0 bases, with 12 bases remaining between them. The CDR3 length is 14 residues. The CDR3 DNA reads TGCAGTGCCCCTCACCGGGGCTCTGGAAACACCATATATTTT. Its translation: CSAPHRGSGNTIYF.

This clonotype came up many times. J is TRBJ2-7 and V is TRBV20-1, with TRBD1 as a possible D gene (6 bases). V was clipped by 4 bases and J by 5 bases, with 15 bases between them. This CDR3 is built from 13 residues. Germline-derived CDR1 and CDR2 are DFQATT and SNEGSKA (reference sequence). CDR3 coding DNA: TGCAGTGCTAATAACCAGGGGATCGACGAGCAGTACTTC. It codes for CSANNQGIDEQYF.

Turning to this clonotype: It may be a read error: a sequence one base away is much more abundant. The gene calls are TRBV30 and TRBJ2-2, with TRBD2 identical over 8 bases. From germline, CDR1 is GTSNPN and CDR2 SVGIG (reference sequence). The CDR3 runs to 14 residues. The CDR3: CASSRGGRTGELFF. The CDR3 bases are TGTGCCTCGAGTCGGGGGGGGAGGACCGGGGAGCTGTTTTTT. Looking up the rest from reference TRBV30 and TRBJ2-2 gives the full variable domain: SQTIHQWPATLVQPVGSPLSLECTVEGTSNPNLYWYRQAAGRGLQLLFYSVGIGQISSEVPQNLSASRPQDRQFILSSKKLLLSDSGFYLCASSRGGRTGELFFGEGSRLTVL.